What follows are 14 T cell receptor beta chains derived from one specimen sequenced in a study of monozygotic twins with inflammatory bowel disease. TCRdb re-called the 5' RACE reads and gives one entry per CDR3 protein, without DNA. The sample includes 110,000 or so distinct CDR3 sequences. The specimen sequenced was blood. The receptors were gathered from a human donor with ulcerative colitis or Crohn's disease, or a healthy co-twin of an affected twin (not recorded which).

The chain couples TRBV20-1 to TRBJ2-1. This CDR3 is built from 16 residues. Looked up from germline, CDR1 is DFQATT and CDR2 is SNEGSKA (reference sequence). This CDR3 is CSARDNTVSSYNEQFF.

This rearrangement joins TRBV5-6 to TRBJ1-1. Germline V gene lookup returns CDR1 SGHDT and CDR2 YYEEEE. The CDR3 length is 14 residues. The CDR3: CASSLVGRVSEAFF.

The V gene is TRBV7-3, the J gene TRBJ2-1. Germline V gene lookup returns CDR1 SGHTA and CDR2 FQGTGA. CDR3 length: 16 residues. CDR3 region: CASSLFGDSSYNEQFF.

This chain joins TRBV7-6 and TRBJ2-1; the D gene TCRdb calls, TRBD1, cannot be checked with no DNA. Germline CDR1 and CDR2: SGHVS and FNYEAQ. This CDR3 region has 16 residues. The CDR3 sequence is CASSLALGQGKGEQFF.

The V and J genes are TRBV2 and TRBJ2-7; absent DNA, TCRdb's TRBD1 call cannot be checked. The germline CDR1 and CDR2 sequences are SNHLY and FYNNEI. The length of the CDR3 is 17 residues. CDR3 region: CASSEEAYGAGSYEQYF. The full variable domain, in which reference TRBV2 and TRBJ2-7 provide the parts outside the CDR3, is EPEVTQTPSHQVTQMGQEVILRCVPISNHLYFYWYRQILGQKVEFLVSFYNNEISEKSEIFDDQFSVERPDGSNFTLKIRSTKLEDSAMYFCASSEEAYGAGSYEQYFGPGTRLTVT.

The chain recombines TRBV10-3 with TRBJ2-1; the TRBD2 assignment by TCRdb is unverifiable without DNA. CDR1 is ENHRY, CDR2 SYGVKD, per germline. CDR3 length: 15 residues. The CDR3 spells CAISPTSGSNNEQFF.

The chain carries TRBV5-1 and TRBJ1-1; TCRdb designates TRBD1, a call that cannot be tested without DNA. The germline CDR1 and CDR2 sequences are SGHRS and YFSETQ. This CDR3 has 13 residues. The CDR3 protein is CASRPGTETEAFF.

The CDR3 region is CASSQEGPGQPQHF. V gene TRBV4-1 combines with J gene TRBJ1-5. From germline, CDR1 is MGHRA and CDR2 YSYEKL. This CDR3 has 14 residues.

The chain links TRBV20-1 to TRBJ1-1. The CDR3 contains 14 residues. The germline CDR1 and CDR2 sequences are DFQATT and SNEGSKA (reference sequence). This CDR3 is CSARESPENTEAFF.

J is TRBJ2-1 and V is TRBV5-4; the D call of TRBD2 rests on TCRdb alone, since no DNA is present to check it. CDR3 length: 16 residues. Germline loops: CDR1 SGHNT, CDR2 YYREEE (reference sequence). CDR3 sequence: CASSLVGTSGSPEQFF.

The rearrangement links TRBV9 to TRBJ2-5; the TCRdb D gene call, TRBD1, has no DNA to confirm it. The CDR3 totals 15 residues. The germline gives CDR1 SGDLS, CDR2 YYNGEE. The CDR3 here is CASSETGTGDETQYF. Together with reference TRBV9 and TRBJ2-5, the CDR3 gives the full variable domain: DSGVTQTPKHLITATGQRVTLRCSPRSGDLSVYWYQQSLDQGLQFLIQYYNGEERAKGNILERFSAQQFPDLHSELNLSSLELGDSALYFCASSETGTGDETQYFGPGTRLLVL.

The CDR3: CASSSTQGKTEAFF. V is TRBV5-5 and J is TRBJ1-1; TCRdb indicates TRBD1, and absent DNA this call remains unverified. The germline V gene has CDR1 SGHKS and CDR2 YYEKEE (reference sequence). This CDR3 spans 14 amino acids.

The V and J genes are TRBV9 and TRBJ2-7; as DNA is missing, the TRBD1 call by TCRdb cannot be tested. The CDR3 is 15 residues long. Germline V gene data show CDR1 as SGDLS and CDR2 as YYNGEE. This CDR3 is CASSEQGLSSYEQYF.

V usage is TRBV5-5 and J usage is TRBJ1-5; the D call of TRBD1 rests on TCRdb alone, since no DNA is present to check it. CDR1 and CDR2 (germline): SGHKS, YYEKEE (reference sequence). This CDR3 contains 17 residues. The CDR3 here is CASRIFAGGEGNQPQHF.